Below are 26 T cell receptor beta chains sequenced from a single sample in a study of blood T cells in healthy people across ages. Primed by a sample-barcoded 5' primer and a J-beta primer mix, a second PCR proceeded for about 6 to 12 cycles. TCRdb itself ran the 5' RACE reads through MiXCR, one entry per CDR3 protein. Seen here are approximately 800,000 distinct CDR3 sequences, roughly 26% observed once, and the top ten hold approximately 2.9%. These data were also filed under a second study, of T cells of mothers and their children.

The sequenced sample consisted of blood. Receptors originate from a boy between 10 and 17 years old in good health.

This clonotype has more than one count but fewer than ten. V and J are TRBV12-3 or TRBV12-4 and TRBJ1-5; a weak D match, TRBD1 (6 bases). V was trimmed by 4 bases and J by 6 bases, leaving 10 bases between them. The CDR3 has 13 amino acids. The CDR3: CASSSGVGQPQHF. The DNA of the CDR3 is TGTGCCAGCAGTTCAGGGGTCGGTCAGCCCCAGCATTTT.

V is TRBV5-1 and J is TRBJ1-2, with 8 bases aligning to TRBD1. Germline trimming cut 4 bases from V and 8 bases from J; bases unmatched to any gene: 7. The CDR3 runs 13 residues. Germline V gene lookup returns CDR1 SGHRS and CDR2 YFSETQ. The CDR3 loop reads CASSEGQEGGYTF. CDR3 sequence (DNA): TGCGCCAGCAGCGAGGGACAGGAGGGGGGCTACACCTTC.

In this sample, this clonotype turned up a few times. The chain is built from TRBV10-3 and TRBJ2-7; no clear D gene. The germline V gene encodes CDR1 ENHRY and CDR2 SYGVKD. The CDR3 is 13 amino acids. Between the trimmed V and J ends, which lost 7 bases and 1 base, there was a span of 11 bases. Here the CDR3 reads CAITKDGSYEQYF. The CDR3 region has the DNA TGTGCCATCACGAAGGACGGGTCCTACGAGCAGTACTTC.

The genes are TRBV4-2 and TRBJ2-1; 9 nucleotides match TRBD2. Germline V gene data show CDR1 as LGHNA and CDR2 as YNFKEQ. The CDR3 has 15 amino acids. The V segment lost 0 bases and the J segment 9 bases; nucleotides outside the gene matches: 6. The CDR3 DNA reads TGTGCCAGCAGCCAAGAGTGGCGGGGGGGCATTGAGCAGTTCTTC. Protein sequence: CASSQEWRGGIEQFF.

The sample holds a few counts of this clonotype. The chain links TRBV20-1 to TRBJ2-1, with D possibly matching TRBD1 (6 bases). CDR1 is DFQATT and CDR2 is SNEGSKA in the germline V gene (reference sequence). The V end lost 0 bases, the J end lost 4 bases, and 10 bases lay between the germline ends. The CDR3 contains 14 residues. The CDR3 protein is CSARDWTAYNEQFF. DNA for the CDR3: TGCAGTGCTAGAGACTGGACAGCTTACAATGAGCAGTTCTTC.

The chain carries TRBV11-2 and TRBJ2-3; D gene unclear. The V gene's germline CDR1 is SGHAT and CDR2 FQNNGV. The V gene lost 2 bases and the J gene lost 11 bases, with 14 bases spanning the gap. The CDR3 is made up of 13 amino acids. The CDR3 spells CASSLPKDEMQYF. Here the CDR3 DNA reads TGTGCCAGCAGCTTACCTAAGGATGAGATGCAGTATTTT.

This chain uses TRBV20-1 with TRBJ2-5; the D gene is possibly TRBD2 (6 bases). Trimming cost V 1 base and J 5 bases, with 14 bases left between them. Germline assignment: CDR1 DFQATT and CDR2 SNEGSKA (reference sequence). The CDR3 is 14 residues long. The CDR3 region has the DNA TGCAGTGCTAGAGGGACTAACGGAAGGGAGACCCAGTACTTC. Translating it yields CSARGTNGRETQYF.

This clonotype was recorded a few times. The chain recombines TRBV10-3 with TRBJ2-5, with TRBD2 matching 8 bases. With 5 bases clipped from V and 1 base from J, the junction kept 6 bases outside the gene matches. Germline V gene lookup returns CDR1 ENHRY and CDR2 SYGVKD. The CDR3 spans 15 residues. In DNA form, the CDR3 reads TGTGCCATCAGTTCCAGGGCGGGGGGCCAAGAGACCCAGTACTTC. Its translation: CAISSRAGGQETQYF.

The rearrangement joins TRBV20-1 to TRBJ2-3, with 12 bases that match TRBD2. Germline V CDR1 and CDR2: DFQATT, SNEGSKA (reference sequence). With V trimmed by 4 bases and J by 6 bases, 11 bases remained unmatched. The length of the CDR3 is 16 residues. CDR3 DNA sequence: TGCAGTGCTAACTCTCTAGCGGGGGGGCCATTGGATACGCAGTATTTT. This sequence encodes CSANSLAGGPLDTQYF.

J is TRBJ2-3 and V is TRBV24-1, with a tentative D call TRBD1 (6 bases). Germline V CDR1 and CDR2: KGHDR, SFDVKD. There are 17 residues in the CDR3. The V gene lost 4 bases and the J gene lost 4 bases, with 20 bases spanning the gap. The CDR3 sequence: CATSDPEGGTLADTQYF. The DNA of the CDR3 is TGTGCCACCAGTGACCCGGAAGGGGGAACCCTCGCAGATACGCAGTATTTT.

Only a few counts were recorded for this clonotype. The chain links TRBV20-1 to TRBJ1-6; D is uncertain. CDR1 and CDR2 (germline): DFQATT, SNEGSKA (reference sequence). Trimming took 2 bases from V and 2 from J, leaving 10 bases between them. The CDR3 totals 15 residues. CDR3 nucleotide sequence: TGCAGTGCTAGAATAGACGGTACCTATAATTCACCCCTCCACTTT. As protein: CSARIDGTYNSPLHF.

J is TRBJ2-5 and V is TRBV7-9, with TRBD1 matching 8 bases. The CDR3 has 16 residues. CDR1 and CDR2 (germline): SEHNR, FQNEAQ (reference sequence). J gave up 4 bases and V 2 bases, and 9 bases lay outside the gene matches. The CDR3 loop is CASSLLDRDAAETQYF. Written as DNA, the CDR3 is TGTGCCAGCAGCTTACTGGACAGGGACGCCGCAGAGACCCAGTACTTC.

For the CDR3, the DNA is TGTGCCAGCAGTAACGTGGGGGAAGGGAATACGCAGTATTTT. It specifies CASSNVGEGNTQYF. The V and J genes are TRBV12-3 or TRBV12-4 and TRBJ2-3; D tentatively fits TRBD1 or TRBD2 (5 bases each). The CDR3 spans 14 residues. V shed 5 bases and J shed 7 bases, with 16 bases lying between them.

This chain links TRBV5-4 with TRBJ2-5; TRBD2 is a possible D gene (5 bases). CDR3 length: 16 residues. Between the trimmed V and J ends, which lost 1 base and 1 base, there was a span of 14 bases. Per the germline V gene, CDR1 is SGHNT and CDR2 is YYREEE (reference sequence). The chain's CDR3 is CASSLNGRRFQETQYF. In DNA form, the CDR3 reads TGTGCCAGCAGCTTGAACGGCAGGAGGTTCCAAGAGACCCAGTACTTC.

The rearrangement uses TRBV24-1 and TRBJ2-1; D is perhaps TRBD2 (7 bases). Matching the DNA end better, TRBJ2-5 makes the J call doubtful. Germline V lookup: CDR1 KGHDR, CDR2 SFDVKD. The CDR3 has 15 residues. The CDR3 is CATSDTRGGWETQYF. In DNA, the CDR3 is TGTGCCACCAGTGACACGAGGGGGGGCTGGGAGACCCAGTACTTC.

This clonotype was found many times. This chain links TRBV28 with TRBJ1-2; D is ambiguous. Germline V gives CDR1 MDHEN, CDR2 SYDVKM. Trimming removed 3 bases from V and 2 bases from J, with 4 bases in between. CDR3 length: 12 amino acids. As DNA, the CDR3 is TGTGCCAGCAGTTTGGAGAACTATGGCTACACCTTC. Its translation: CASSLENYGYTF.

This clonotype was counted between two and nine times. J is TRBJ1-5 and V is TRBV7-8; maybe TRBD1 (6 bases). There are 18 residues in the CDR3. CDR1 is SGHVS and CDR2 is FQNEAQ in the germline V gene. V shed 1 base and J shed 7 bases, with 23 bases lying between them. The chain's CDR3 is CASSLEVPGQGLRQPQHF. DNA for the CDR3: TGTGCCAGCAGCTTAGAGGTTCCTGGGCAGGGGCTTAGGCAGCCCCAGCATTTT.

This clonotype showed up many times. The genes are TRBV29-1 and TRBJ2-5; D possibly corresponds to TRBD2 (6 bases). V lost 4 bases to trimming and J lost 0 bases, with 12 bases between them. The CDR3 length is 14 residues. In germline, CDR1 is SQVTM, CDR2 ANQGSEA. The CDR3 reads CSVVGGPHQETQYF. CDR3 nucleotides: TGCAGCGTTGTGGGAGGACCCCACCAAGAGACCCAGTACTTC.

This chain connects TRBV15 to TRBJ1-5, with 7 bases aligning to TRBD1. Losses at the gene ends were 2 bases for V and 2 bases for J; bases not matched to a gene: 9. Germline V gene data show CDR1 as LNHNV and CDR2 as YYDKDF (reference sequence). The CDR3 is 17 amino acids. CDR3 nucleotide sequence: TGTGCCACCAGCAGAATAGCGGCTACAGGGGGCAATCAGCCCCAGCATTTT. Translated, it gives CATSRIAATGGNQPQHF.

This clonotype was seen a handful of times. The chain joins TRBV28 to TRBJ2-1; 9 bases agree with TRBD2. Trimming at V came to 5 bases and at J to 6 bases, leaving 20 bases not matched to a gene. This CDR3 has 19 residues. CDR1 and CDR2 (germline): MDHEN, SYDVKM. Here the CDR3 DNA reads TGTGCCAGCAGTCCTAGCGCGTTGCGGCGGGAGGGCCGGGCCAATGAGCAGTTCTTC. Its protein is CASSPSALRREGRANEQFF. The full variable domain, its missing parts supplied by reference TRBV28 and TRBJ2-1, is DVKVTQSSRYLVKRTGEKVFLECVQDMDHENMFWYRQDPGLGLRLIYFSYDVKMKEKGDIPEGYSVSREKKERFSLILESASTNQTSMYLCASSPSALRREGRANEQFFGPGTRLTVL.

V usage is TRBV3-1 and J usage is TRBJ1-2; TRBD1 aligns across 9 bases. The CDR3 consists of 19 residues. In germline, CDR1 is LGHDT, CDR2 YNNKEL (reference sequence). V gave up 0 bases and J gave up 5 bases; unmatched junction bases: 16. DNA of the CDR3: TGTGCCAGCAGCCAAGACGACGGACAGGGGCTTCGTATCCATTATGGCTACACCTTC. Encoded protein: CASSQDDGQGLRIHYGYTF.

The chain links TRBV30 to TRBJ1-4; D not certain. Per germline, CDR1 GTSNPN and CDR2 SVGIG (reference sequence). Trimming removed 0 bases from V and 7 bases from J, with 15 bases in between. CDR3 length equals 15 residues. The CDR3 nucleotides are TGTGCCTGGAGTGTACGACACCAGGCGGGTGAAAAACTGTTTTTT. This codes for CAWSVRHQAGEKLFF.

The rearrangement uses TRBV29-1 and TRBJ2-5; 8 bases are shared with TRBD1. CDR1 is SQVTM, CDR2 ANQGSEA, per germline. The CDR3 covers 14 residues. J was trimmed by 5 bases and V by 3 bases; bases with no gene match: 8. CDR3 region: CSVEDRVVRETQYF. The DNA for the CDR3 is TGCAGCGTTGAGGACAGGGTTGTCCGTGAGACCCAGTACTTC.

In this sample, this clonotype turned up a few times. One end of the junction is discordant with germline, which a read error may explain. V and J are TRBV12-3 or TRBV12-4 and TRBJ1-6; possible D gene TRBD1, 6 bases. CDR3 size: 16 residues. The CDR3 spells CASSPTGSSYDSPLHF. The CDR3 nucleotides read TGTGCCAGCAGTCCCACAGGGAGCTCCTATGATTCACCCCTCCACTTT.

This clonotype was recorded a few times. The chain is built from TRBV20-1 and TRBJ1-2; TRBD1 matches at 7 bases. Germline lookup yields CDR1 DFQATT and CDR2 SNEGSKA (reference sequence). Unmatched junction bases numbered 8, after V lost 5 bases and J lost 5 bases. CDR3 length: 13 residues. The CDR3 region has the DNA TGCAGTGCTTCGCAGACAGGGCTATATGGCTACACCTTC. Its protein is CSASQTGLYGYTF.

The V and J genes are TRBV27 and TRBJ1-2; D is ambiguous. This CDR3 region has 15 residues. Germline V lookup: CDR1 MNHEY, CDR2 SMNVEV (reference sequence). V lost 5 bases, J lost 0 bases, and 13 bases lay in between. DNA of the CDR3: TGTGCCAGCAGTCGCCAGGCCCTTACTAACTATGGCTACACCTTC. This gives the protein CASSRQALTNYGYTF.